A single sample is the source of the 25 T cell receptor beta chains below, sequenced in a study of OX40 agonist ivuxolimab in advanced cancers. Sequenced by immunoSEQ multiplex PCR; TCRdb stores in-frame clones only, minus some. The sample records around 70,000 clones, over 80% being singletons. The source material was CD4+ or CD8+ T cells sorted from blood, sampled in a trial of the OX40 agonist ivuxolimab. Receptor source: an adult with an advanced solid tumor such as melanoma, head and neck, liver or kidney cancer.

This chain uses TRBV7-8 with TRBJ2-3, with a weak D call TRBD1 (5 bases). V lost 2 bases and J lost 6, with 15 bases in between. The CDR3 contains 15 residues. Germline V gene data show CDR1 as SGHVS and CDR2 as FQNEAQ. The CDR3 protein is CASSLRQPRQDTQYF. For the CDR3, the DNA is TGTGCCAGCAGCTTAAGACAGCCTAGGCAGGATACGCAGTATTTT.

The chain employs TRBV9 and TRBJ2-2; 7 bases fit TRBD2. Trimming removed 0 bases from V and 4 bases from J; junction bases left unmatched: 3. This CDR3 is 15 amino acids long. The germline V gene encodes CDR1 SGDLS and CDR2 YYNGEE. The DNA for the CDR3 is TGTGCCAGCAGCGTAGGCGGGAGCCTCACCGGGGAGCTGTTTTTT. Its protein is CASSVGGSLTGELFF.

The chain employs TRBV30 and TRBJ2-7; D gene ambiguous. From germline, CDR1 is GTSNPN and CDR2 SVGIG (reference sequence). CDR3 size: 13 residues. Trimming stripped 1 base from V and 1 base from J, with 8 bases between. DNA of the CDR3: TGTGCCTGGAGTGGTCGGAGTTCCTACGAGCAGTACTTC. Translation gives CAWSGRSSYEQYF.

The sample holds a few counts of this clone. This rearrangement joins TRBV5-5 to TRBJ1-2, with D possibly matching TRBD1 (5 bases). This CDR3 has 15 amino acids. Trimming removed 0 bases from V and 8 bases from J, with 17 bases in between. The germline V gene has CDR1 SGHKS and CDR2 YYEKEE (reference sequence). This CDR3 reads CASSLGGPRGDGYTF. CDR3 bases: TGTGCCAGCAGCTTGGGGGGCCCTCGCGGGGACGGCTACACCTTC.

This chain connects TRBV28 to TRBJ1-5; tentative D call: TRBD1 (6 bases). Germline assignment: CDR1 MDHEN and CDR2 SYDVKM. V was shortened by 6 bases and J by 3 bases, with 15 bases between the two germline ends. This CDR3 is 15 amino acids long. DNA of the CDR3: TGTGCCAGCAGCAATACAGGGATTCTCAATCAGCCCCAGCATTTT. Protein: CASSNTGILNQPQHF.

This rearrangement joins TRBV18 to TRBJ1-4, with 9 bases fitting TRBD1. Unmatched junction bases numbered 10, after V lost 5 bases and J lost 6 bases. In germline, CDR1 is KGHSH, CDR2 LQKENI. This CDR3 region has 16 residues. CDR3 protein: CASSKPARTGDEKLFF. CDR3 nucleotides: TGTGCCAGCTCAAAACCAGCTAGGACAGGGGATGAAAAACTGTTTTTT.

This chain joins TRBV18 and TRBJ1-2; TRBD1 might be the D (6 bases). Trimming pared 3 bases from V and 7 bases from J, leaving 12 bases between. The CDR3 covers 13 residues. Looked up from germline, CDR1 is KGHSH and CDR2 is LQKENI. Here the CDR3 reads CASSPDLGGGYTF. CDR3 in DNA: TGTGCCAGCTCACCCGACCTAGGGGGTGGCTACACCTTC.

The chain uses TRBV5-6 and TRBJ2-5, with 9 bases identical to TRBD1. CDR3 size: 13 residues. The germline gives CDR1 SGHDT, CDR2 YYEEEE. The J segment lost 4 bases and the V segment lost 3 bases, leaving 1 base of the junction unmatched. This CDR3 is CASSYRGRETQYF. Written as DNA, the CDR3 is TGTGCCAGCAGCTACAGGGGGCGAGAGACCCAGTACTTC.

This clone occurred a few times. The rearrangement joins TRBV27 to TRBJ2-2; D uncertain. The CDR3 extends over 12 amino acids. Trimming removed 5 bases from V and 4 bases from J, with 5 bases in between. Germline lookup yields CDR1 MNHEY and CDR2 SMNVEV (reference sequence). The CDR3 DNA follows: TGTGCCAGCAGTACGAGCACCGGGGAGCTGTTTTTT. Amino acids: CASSTSTGELFF.

This clone was recorded a few times. The chain has TRBV6-6 and TRBJ2-6; 7 nucleotides align to TRBD2. V shed 11 bases and J 2 bases; nucleotides not matched to a gene: 12. This CDR3 has 16 residues. CDR1 and CDR2 from the germline V gene are MNHNY and SVGAGI (reference sequence). The CDR3, as DNA: TGTGCCTGTGCGGGAGTCGGATTAGCTGGGGCCAACGTCCTGACTTTC. It specifies CACAGVGLAGANVLTF.

The chain links TRBV27 to TRBJ2-7; D perhaps matches TRBD1 (5 bases). The length of the CDR3 is 13 residues. Germline V gene sequence: CDR1 MNHEY, CDR2 SMNVEV (reference sequence). With 8 bases removed from V and 3 bases from J, the gap between germline ends came to 14 bases. The CDR3 sequence is CASGLGASYEQYF. In DNA, the CDR3 is TGTGCCAGCGGGCTTGGGGCGAGCTACGAGCAGTACTTC.

The genes are TRBV2 and TRBJ1-2; 9 positions match TRBD1. Germline values: CDR1 SNHLY, CDR2 FYNNEI. This CDR3 is built from 18 residues. J gave up 6 bases and V 8 bases, and 22 bases lay outside the gene matches. CDR3 protein: CASPAVLVLQGARDGYTF. In nucleotides, the CDR3 is TGTGCCAGCCCCGCCGTTTTGGTCTTACAGGGGGCGAGAGATGGCTACACCTTC.

CDR3 nucleotide sequence: TGCAGTGCTCCACAGGGGGGCGAGCAGTACGTC. It specifies CSAPQGGEQYV. The V gene is TRBV20-1, the J gene TRBJ2-7, with 8 positions matching TRBD1. Germline CDR1 and CDR2: DFQATT and SNEGSKA (reference sequence). Trimming at V came to 5 bases and at J to 6 bases, leaving 3 bases not matched to a gene. The CDR3 is 11 amino acids.

The V and J genes are TRBV7-2 and TRBJ2-7; 10 bases map to TRBD2. CDR1 is SGHTA, CDR2 FQGNSA, per germline. The CDR3 has 16 amino acids. The V and J ends lost 5 bases and 3 bases, in that order; junction bases with no gene match: 10. CDR3 sequence reads: CASSQEWLAGVYEQYF. Here the CDR3 DNA reads TGTGCCAGCAGCCAAGAGTGGCTAGCGGGAGTCTACGAGCAGTACTTC.

The chain employs TRBV6-5 and TRBJ2-3, with D hard to call. Germline CDR1 MNHEY, CDR2 SVGAGI. The CDR3 loop spans 13 amino acids. Deletions cut 8 bases from V and 2 bases from J, with 11 bases between. The CDR3 here is CASGPTHTDTQYF. The DNA for the CDR3 is TGTGCCAGCGGGCCTACCCACACAGATACGCAGTATTTT.

The chain's CDR3 is CASRPTIAGGTGELFF. For the CDR3, the DNA is TGTGCCAGCAGGCCGACTATAGCGGGAGGCACCGGGGAGCTGTTTTTT. This chain connects TRBV27 to TRBJ2-2; 10 positions agree with TRBD2. J was trimmed by 4 bases and V by 6 bases; bases with no gene match: 8. CDR1 and CDR2 from the germline V gene are MNHEY and SMNVEV (reference sequence). This CDR3 comprises 16 residues.

The V and J genes are TRBV5-1 and TRBJ1-1, with D possibly being TRBD1 (6 bases). V lost 0 bases and J 5 bases, leaving 14 bases between the germline ends. The CDR3 has 15 residues. Germline V CDR1 and CDR2: SGHRS, YFSETQ. The CDR3 loop is CASSLEGGRFTEAFF. CDR3 nucleotides: TGCGCCAGCAGCTTGGAGGGGGGGCGCTTTACTGAAGCTTTCTTT.

This chain uses TRBV2 with TRBJ1-3; TRBD1 matches at 7 bases. Germline V CDR1 and CDR2: SNHLY, FYNNEI. V gave up 3 bases and J gave up 7 bases; unmatched junction bases: 6. This CDR3 comprises 14 residues. The CDR3 DNA follows: TGTGCCAGCAGTGATACAGCAGGGGGGAACACCATATATTTT. Amino acid sequence: CASSDTAGGNTIYF.

This clone occurred once. This chain joins TRBV7-2 and TRBJ2-7; TRBD2 matches 8 bases. The V gene's germline CDR1 is SGHTA and CDR2 FQGNSA. The CDR3 has 15 residues. Trimming took 5 bases from V and 2 from J; bases not matched to a gene: 8. CDR3 loop: CASSPRGAGAYEQYF. The CDR3 nucleotides read TGTGCCAGCAGCCCCCGGGGAGCGGGGGCCTACGAGCAGTACTTC.

The V gene is TRBV7-9, the J gene TRBJ2-1, with unresolved D. V was pared by 5 bases and J by 6 bases, with 11 bases between. The CDR3 extends over 13 amino acids. Germline V lookup: CDR1 SEHNR, CDR2 FQNEAQ (reference sequence). CDR3 sequence reads: CASSPSRRNEQFF. For the CDR3, the DNA is TGTGCCAGCAGCCCGAGTAGGCGCAATGAGCAGTTCTTC.

The J gene is TRBJ2-4, the V gene TRBV7-2; D gene uncertain. Germline V gene lookup returns CDR1 SGHTA and CDR2 FQGNSA. Trimming took 1 base from V and 6 from J, leaving 7 bases between them. This CDR3 has 13 amino acids. The CDR3 is CASSLDYGNIQYF. The CDR3 nucleotides read TGTGCCAGCAGCTTAGATTACGGAAACATTCAGTACTTC.

J is TRBJ2-7 and V is TRBV28; 9 positions match TRBD1. V lost 6 bases and J lost 4; bases outside the gene matches: 13. CDR1 is MDHEN and CDR2 is SYDVKM in the germline V gene. This CDR3 has 16 residues. The CDR3 DNA follows: TGTGCCAGCAGACTCGGCAATACAGGGGGCGGGTACGAGCAGTACTTC. This sequence encodes CASRLGNTGGGYEQYF.

The chain is built from TRBV11-2 and TRBJ1-1; 9 bases fit TRBD1. CDR1 SGHAT and CDR2 FQNNGV come from the germline V gene. The CDR3 sequence is 13 residues long. V was pared by 4 bases and J by 4 bases, with 1 base of the junction left unmatched. CDR3: CASSSDRGTEAFF. CDR3 DNA sequence: TGTGCCAGCAGCTCGGACAGGGGCACTGAAGCTTTCTTT.

The genes are TRBV20-1 and TRBJ1-1; the D is unclear. This CDR3 has 11 amino acids. The ends were cut back, 7 bases at V and 1 base at J, with 7 bases in the middle. Germline-derived CDR1 and CDR2 are DFQATT and SNEGSKA (reference sequence). CDR3: CSGPTNTEAFF. For the CDR3, the DNA is TGCAGTGGTCCAACGAACACTGAAGCTTTCTTT.

This clone appeared a few times. The rearrangement uses TRBV27 and TRBJ2-7; perhaps TRBD2 as D (6 bases). In germline, CDR1 is MNHEY, CDR2 SMNVEV (reference sequence). V was clipped by 0 bases and J by 6 bases, with 15 bases between them. The CDR3 consists of 15 residues. As DNA, the CDR3 is TGTGCCAGCAGTTTATCATTCTATGAGGGAGGCGAGCAGTACTTC. This translates into CASSLSFYEGGEQYF.